Detailed here is one T cell receptor (beta chain). This entry comes from a study of T cells in Graves' hyperthyroidism and ophthalmopathy. The source material, RNA transcripts, was used to amplify TCR beta CDR3 regions. First-round RT-PCR targeting the TCR CDR3 was performed with the HTBI primer set. TCRdb processed the multiplex PCR reads anew with MiXCR; each CDR3 protein has one entry. The table records around 500,000 distinct CDR3 sequences, roughly 14% of them present only once. The receptor was isolated from a young woman with Graves' hyperthyroidism. Sequenced input: blood.

CDR3: CASSLMAGQLYNEQFF. The CDR3 DNA follows: TGTGCCAGCAGCTTAATGGCGGGCCAATTATACAATGAGCAGTTCTTC. This chain uses TRBV11-2 with TRBJ2-1; tentatively, D is TRBD2 (5 bases). The CDR3 loop spans 16 amino acids. CDR1 is SGHAT and CDR2 is FQNNGV in the germline V gene. The V and J ends lost 2 bases and 4 bases respectively, with 15 bases between them.